Each of the 20 T cell receptor beta chains below was sequenced from the same sample in a study of sequential checkpoint blockade in melanoma. Regarding treatment: randomized to nivolumab then ipilimumab (arm A) or the reverse (arm B). Sequencing used immunoSEQ multiplex PCR; TCRdb keeps in-frame clones, though not all of them. This repertoire shows about 26,000 clones, 75% to 80% found once; its top ten account for about a fifth. The sequenced sample was CD8+ T cells sorted from blood (inferred from file names), obtained from a patient given nivolumab and ipilimumab in sequence. The source is a human donor with melanoma.

The genes are TRBV4-3 and TRBJ1-2, with a weak D call TRBD1 (6 bases). Deletions cut 3 bases from V and 9 bases from J, with 11 bases between. Germline lookup yields CDR1 LGHNA and CDR2 YSLEER. This CDR3 region has 12 residues. DNA of the CDR3: TGCGCCAGCAGCCATGAACAGGGTAGCTACACCTTC. This codes for CASSHEQGSYTF.

This clone was observed a handful of times. CDR3 nucleotide sequence: TGTGCCAGCGGACACCGAGACAGTAGGAACTATGGCTACACCTTC. Protein product: CASGHRDSRNYGYTF. The V and J genes are TRBV6-5 and TRBJ1-2; TRBD1 might be the D (5 bases). V lost 8 bases and J lost 2, with 18 bases in between. Germline CDR1 MNHEY, CDR2 SVGAGI. The CDR3 loop spans 15 amino acids.

This chain uses TRBV14 with TRBJ1-2; D is undetermined. Germline lookup yields CDR1 SGHDN and CDR2 FVKESK. Trimming took 1 base from V and 3 from J, leaving 15 bases between them. The CDR3 runs to 16 residues. The CDR3 loop is CASSQAMALDYYGYTF. The CDR3 DNA follows: TGTGCCAGCAGCCAAGCGATGGCCCTCGATTACTATGGCTACACCTTC.

In nucleotides, the CDR3 is TGTGCCAGTAGTAGACGACAGGTGAACACTGAAGCTTTCTTT. Translation gives CASSRRQVNTEAFF. This chain joins TRBV19 and TRBJ1-1, with D possibly TRBD1 on 6 matching bases. The CDR3 covers 14 residues. Trimming took off 4 bases at V and 0 bases at J, with 9 bases between the two ends. CDR1 LNHDA and CDR2 SQIVND come from the germline V gene (reference sequence).

This clone was recorded only once. The chain uses TRBV9 and TRBJ1-5, with a possible D match to TRBD1 (6 bases). V lost 4 bases to trimming and J lost 3 bases, with 14 bases between them. Germline V gene data show CDR1 as SGDLS and CDR2 as YYNGEE. This CDR3 spans 15 amino acids. The CDR3 is CASSTQGGDNQPQHF. CDR3 DNA: TGTGCCAGCAGCACACAGGGTGGGGACAATCAGCCCCAGCATTTT.

The chain uses TRBV7-2 and TRBJ2-7; 7 nucleotides align to TRBD1. The germline gives CDR1 SGHTA, CDR2 FQGNSA. V trimming: 5 bases; J trimming: 2 bases; junction bases outside the gene matches: 9. This CDR3 contains 15 residues. In DNA form, the CDR3 reads TGTGCCAGCAGCCGTGGGACAGTAAAAACCTACGAGCAGTACTTC. Translation gives CASSRGTVKTYEQYF.

The chain couples TRBV28 to TRBJ2-3, with a weak D call TRBD2 (6 bases). CDR3 length: 15 amino acids. Germline-derived CDR1 and CDR2 are MDHEN and SYDVKM. V dropped 7 bases and J dropped 1 base, with 15 bases sitting between them. In DNA form, the CDR3 reads TGTGCCAGCAAGGCGGGCTGGGGGGGCACAGATACGCAGTATTTT. Protein sequence: CASKAGWGGTDTQYF. The full variable domain, in which reference TRBV28 and TRBJ2-3 provide the parts outside the CDR3, is DVKVTQSSRYLVKRTGEKVFLECVQDMDHENMFWYRQDPGLGLRLIYFSYDVKMKEKGDIPEGYSVSREKKERFSLILESASTNQTSMYLCASKAGWGGTDTQYFGPGTRLTVL.

This clone showed up just once. CDR3 protein: CASRAGGQQETQYF. CDR3 bases: TGTGCCAGCCGCGCAGGGGGACAGCAAGAGACCCAGTACTTC. The V and J genes are TRBV9 and TRBJ2-5; 7 bases are a match to TRBD1. CDR3 length equals 14 residues. The J segment lost 2 bases and the V segment lost 7 bases, leaving 8 bases of the junction unmatched. Per germline, CDR1 SGDLS and CDR2 YYNGEE.

A note on this clone: Other DNA sequences in this sample translate to the same CDR3. This chain links TRBV27 with TRBJ2-7, with 11 bases fitting TRBD1. CDR1 and CDR2 from the germline V gene are MNHEY and SMNVEV (reference sequence). The length of the CDR3 is 14 residues. V dropped 5 bases and J dropped 4; count of bases not matched to a gene: 4. CDR3 sequence reads: CASSPRDRGYEQYF. CDR3 DNA sequence: TGTGCCAGCAGTCCCCGGGACAGGGGGTACGAGCAGTACTTC.

The chain combines TRBV6-5 with TRBJ1-1; no reliable D call. Trimming left V 0 bases short and J 4 bases short, with 15 bases between. Germline values: CDR1 MNHEY, CDR2 SVGAGI. CDR3 length: 16 residues. CDR3 bases: TGTGCCAGCAGTTACTCGGTGACGGGATCTCCCACTGAAGCTTTCTTT. Its translation is CASSYSVTGSPTEAFF.

The genes are TRBV4-3 and TRBJ1-2; 10 bases map to TRBD1. V trimming: 5 bases; J trimming: 3 bases; junction bases outside the gene matches: 6. This CDR3 contains 15 residues. CDR1 LGHNA and CDR2 YSLEER come from the germline V gene. CDR3 region: CASSLTGGSYYGYTF. The CDR3 DNA reads as TGCGCCAGCAGCTTGACAGGGGGCTCCTACTATGGCTACACCTTC.

V is TRBV27 and J is TRBJ1-2; 11 nucleotides agree with TRBD1. The CDR3 is 16 amino acids. Germline V lookup: CDR1 MNHEY, CDR2 SMNVEV (reference sequence). V shed 3 bases, J shed 4 bases, and the junction held 7 bases outside the gene matches. This chain's CDR3 is CASSLSMGTGGYGYTF. CDR3 nucleotide sequence: TGTGCCAGCAGTTTGTCAATGGGGACAGGGGGCTATGGCTACACCTTC.

CDR3: CASSLGQGSEAFF. The CDR3 nucleotides are TGTGCCAGCAGCTTAGGTCAGGGGAGTGAAGCTTTCTTT. The rearrangement uses TRBV7-9 and TRBJ1-1, with D possibly TRBD1 on 6 matching bases. There are 13 residues in the CDR3. The V and J ends lost 1 base and 7 bases respectively, with 10 bases between them. Germline V gene lookup returns CDR1 SEHNR and CDR2 FQNEAQ (reference sequence).

The CDR3 is CASRFWFVEGGETQYF. DNA of the CDR3: TGTGCAAGTCGCTTTTGGTTCGTGGAGGGGGGGGAGACCCAGTACTTC. The gene calls are TRBV12-2 and TRBJ2-5; the D call TRBD2 from the table was never checked on the DNA. TRBV12-2 is designated a pseudogene. The CDR3 is made up of 16 amino acids.

This clone was picked up one time. The gene calls are TRBV30 and TRBJ2-2, with D possibly being TRBD2 (5 bases). This CDR3 contains 12 residues. V was trimmed by 3 bases and J by 6 bases, leaving 8 bases between them. Germline values: CDR1 GTSNPN, CDR2 SVGIG (reference sequence). The CDR3 DNA reads as TGTGCCTGGAGAGAGGGAGCCGGGGAGCTGTTTTTT. Translating it yields CAWREGAGELFF.

The chain employs TRBV29-1 and TRBJ2-3, with 7 nucleotides matching TRBD2. Trimming cost V 0 bases and J 9 bases; bases outside gene matches: 9. This CDR3 contains 14 residues. Germline-derived CDR1 and CDR2 are SQVTM and ANQGSEA. CDR3 sequence reads: CSVEEAGAAATQYF. CDR3 bases: TGCAGCGTTGAAGAGGCGGGAGCGGCGGCAACGCAGTATTTT.

The chain joins TRBV10-3 to TRBJ2-7; TRBD1 matches 8 bases. There are 14 residues in the CDR3. CDR1 and CDR2 from the germline V gene are ENHRY and SYGVKD. Trimming removed 5 bases from V and 2 bases from J; junction bases left unmatched: 5. The CDR3 sequence is CAISPGTGTYEQYF. DNA for the CDR3: TGTGCCATCAGTCCCGGGACAGGTACCTACGAGCAGTACTTC.

V and J are TRBV28 and TRBJ2-7, with D possibly being TRBD1 (6 bases). Germline V gene data show CDR1 as MDHEN and CDR2 as SYDVKM. The CDR3 runs 13 residues. V was shortened by 2 bases and J by 4 bases, with 9 bases between the two germline ends. The CDR3, as DNA: TGTGCCAGCAGTTTACAGGGGATATACGAGCAGTACTTC. Amino acids: CASSLQGIYEQYF. Complete variable domain (other parts from reference TRBV28 and TRBJ2-7): DVKVTQSSRYLVKRTGEKVFLECVQDMDHENMFWYRQDPGLGLRLIYFSYDVKMKEKGDIPEGYSVSREKKERFSLILESASTNQTSMYLCASSLQGIYEQYFGPGTRLTVT.

The rearrangement links TRBV5-6 to TRBJ2-7; 9 bases are a match to TRBD2. V was clipped by 5 bases and J by 6 bases; unmatched bases: 6. Germline V gene data show CDR1 as SGHDT and CDR2 as YYEEEE. The CDR3 runs 13 residues. CDR3 residues: CASRSSGIGEQYF. As DNA, the CDR3 is TGTGCCAGCAGGTCTAGCGGGATCGGCGAGCAGTACTTC.

This chain uses TRBV10-3 with TRBJ2-2, with a possible D match to TRBD1 (6 bases). The CDR3 runs to 15 residues. CDR1 and CDR2 from the germline V gene are ENHRY and SYGVKD. Trimming left V 5 bases short and J 3 bases short, with 13 bases between. The CDR3 nucleotides are TGTGCCATCAGTAACCCGCAGGGGTACACCGGGGAGCTGTTTTTT. The encoded protein is CAISNPQGYTGELFF.